This T cell receptor beta chain was found in a study of T cell responses to AZD1222 COVID-19 vaccine. The CDR3 is 15 residues long. Germline CDR1 is MNHEY and CDR2 is SMNVEV (reference sequence). The junction had 9 bases not matched to a gene; V was cut back by 7 bases and J by 2 bases. The data were produced by immunoSEQ multiplex PCR, yet TCRdb's version contains in-frame clones alone and is incomplete. Among under 35,000 clones listed, under 90% were seen once. Sample: peripheral blood, taken 28 days after the second AZD1222 dose. This sequence joins TRBV27 and TRBJ1-1; the match to TRBD1 covers 8 bases. The receptor was isolated from an adult who received the AZD1222 COVID-19 vaccine. CDR3 DNA sequence: TGTGCCAGCATACGGACCGACAGGGGAAACACTGAAGCTTTCTTT. Translating it yields CASIRTDRGNTEAFF.